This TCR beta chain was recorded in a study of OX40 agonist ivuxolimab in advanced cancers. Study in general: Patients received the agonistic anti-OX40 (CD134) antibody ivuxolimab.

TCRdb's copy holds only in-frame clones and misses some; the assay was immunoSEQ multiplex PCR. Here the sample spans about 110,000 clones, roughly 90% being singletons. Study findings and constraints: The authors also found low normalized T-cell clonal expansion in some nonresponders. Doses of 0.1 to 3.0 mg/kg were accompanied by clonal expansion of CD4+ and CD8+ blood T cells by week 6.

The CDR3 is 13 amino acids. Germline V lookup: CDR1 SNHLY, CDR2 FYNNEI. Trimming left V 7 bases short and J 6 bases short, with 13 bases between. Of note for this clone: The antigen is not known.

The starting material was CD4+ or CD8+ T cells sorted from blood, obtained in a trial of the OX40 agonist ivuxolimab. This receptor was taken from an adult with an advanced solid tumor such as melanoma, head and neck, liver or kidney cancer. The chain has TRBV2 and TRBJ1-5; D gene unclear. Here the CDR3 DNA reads TGTGCCAGCAAGGGTAGGTTTGGTCAGCCCCAGCATTTT. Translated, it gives CASKGRFGQPQHF. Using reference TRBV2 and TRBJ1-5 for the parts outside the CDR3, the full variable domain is EPEVTQTPSHQVTQMGQEVILRCVPISNHLYFYWYRQILGQKVEFLVSFYNNEISEKSEIFDDQFSVERPDGSNFTLKIRSTKLEDSAMYFCASKGRFGQPQHFGDGTRLSIL.